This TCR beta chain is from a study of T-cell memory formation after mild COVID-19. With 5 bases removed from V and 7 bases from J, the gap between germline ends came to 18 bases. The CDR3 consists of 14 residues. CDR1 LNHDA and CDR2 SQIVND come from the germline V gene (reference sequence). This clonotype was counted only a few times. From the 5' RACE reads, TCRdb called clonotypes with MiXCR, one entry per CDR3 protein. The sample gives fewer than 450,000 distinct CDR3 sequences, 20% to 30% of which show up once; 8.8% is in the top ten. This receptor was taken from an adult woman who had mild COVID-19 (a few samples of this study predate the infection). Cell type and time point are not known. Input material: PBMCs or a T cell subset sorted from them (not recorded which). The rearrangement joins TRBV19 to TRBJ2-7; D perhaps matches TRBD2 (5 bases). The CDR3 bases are TGTGCCAGTAGTGGGGTGGACTGGCGGAGGGAGCAGTACTTC. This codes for CASSGVDWRREQYF.